The 26 T cell receptor beta chains listed next were all sequenced from one sample in a study of cytomegalovirus exposure and HLA in healthy donors. The PCR ran on 60 Vbeta and 13 Jbeta primers. Libraries were prepared by immunoSEQ multiplex PCR; TCRdb keeps only in-frame clonotypes and omits some of them. Here the sample spans 110,000 to 150,000 clones, around 80% being singletons. The sample taken for sequencing was PBMCs. The receptor set was obtained from a woman aged 40 to 50 in good health and CMV-seropositive.

The V gene is TRBV19, the J gene TRBJ2-5; 10 bases are a match to TRBD2. The ends lost 4 bases at V and 3 bases at J; junction bases unmatched: 2. Germline CDR1 and CDR2: LNHDA and SQIVND (reference sequence). The CDR3 covers 14 residues. The CDR3 coding sequence is TGTGCCAGTAGTACCGGGACTAGCGAAGAGACCCAGTACTTC. Translating it yields CASSTGTSEETQYF.

The J gene is TRBJ2-7, the V gene TRBV6-6, with D tentatively TRBD1 (8 bases). V lost 7 bases and J 1 base, leaving 17 bases between the germline ends. This CDR3 contains 15 residues. Germline V gene lookup returns CDR1 MNHNY and CDR2 SVGAGI (reference sequence). The DNA of the CDR3 is TGTGCCAGCACCAAAACAGGGGGACTATCCTACGAGCAGTACTTC. It is translated as CASTKTGGLSYEQYF.

This clone is a singleton in its sample. The chain joins TRBV19 to TRBJ1-6; D not resolved. V was shortened by 10 bases and J by 0 bases, with 16 bases between the two germline ends. Germline CDR1 and CDR2: LNHDA and SQIVND (reference sequence). This CDR3 is built from 16 residues. The CDR3 DNA reads TGTGCCAAAACGGCGGCGGTGAGCTCCTATAATTCACCCCTCCACTTT. This gives the protein CAKTAAVSSYNSPLHF.

The rearrangement uses TRBV19 and TRBJ1-1, with D uncertain. The length of the CDR3 is 14 residues. Germline V gives CDR1 LNHDA, CDR2 SQIVND (reference sequence). Trimming removed 9 bases from V and 4 bases from J, with 18 bases in between. CDR3 nucleotide sequence: TGTGCCAGCGGGTACCCGGGAAGGGCCACTGAAGCTTTCTTT. Translating gives CASGYPGRATEAFF.

The CDR3 spells CASFPGETDTQYF. The CDR3 bases are TGTGCCAGCTTCCCAGGGGAGACAGATACGCAGTATTTT. The genes are TRBV18 and TRBJ2-3, with D perhaps TRBD1 (6 bases). Per germline, CDR1 KGHSH and CDR2 LQKENI. Trimming took off 7 bases at V and 3 bases at J, with 11 bases between the two ends. There are 13 residues in the CDR3.

The chain uses TRBV5-1 and TRBJ2-1, with TRBD2 matching over 7 bases. V lost 0 bases to trimming and J lost 10 bases; unmatched junction nucleotides: 7. The CDR3 covers 14 residues. CDR1 SGHRS and CDR2 YFSETQ come from the germline V gene. The CDR3 sequence: CASSLARAGVEQFF. Here the CDR3 DNA reads TGCGCCAGCAGCTTGGCCAGGGCGGGAGTCGAGCAGTTCTTC.

The CDR3 reads CASSLGVSEETQYF. As DNA, the CDR3 is TGTGCCAGCAGCTTGGGAGTTTCCGAAGAGACCCAGTACTTC. The chain is built from TRBV5-4 and TRBJ2-5; D unresolved. Trimming removed 0 bases at V and 3 bases at J, with 9 bases between. The CDR3 extends over 14 amino acids. Germline CDR1 is SGHNT and CDR2 is YYREEE (reference sequence).

This chain joins TRBV11-2 and TRBJ1-2, with a weak D call TRBD1 (6 bases). Germline V CDR1 and CDR2: SGHAT, FQNNGV. The CDR3 loop spans 12 amino acids. The V and J ends lost 4 bases and 6 bases respectively, with 9 bases between them. This CDR3 reads CASSSQGNGYTF. The CDR3 bases are TGTGCCAGCAGCTCACAGGGAAATGGCTACACCTTC.

This chain links TRBV6-6 with TRBJ2-7; D possibly corresponds to TRBD2 (6 bases). Germline loops: CDR1 MNHNY, CDR2 SVGAGI (reference sequence). Trimming left V 5 bases short and J 6 bases short, with 14 bases between. The CDR3 totals 13 residues. The CDR3 sequence is CASSPRREVEQYF. CDR3 DNA: TGTGCCAGCAGTCCCCGGAGGGAGGTCGAGCAGTACTTC.

This clone was counted only a few times. The genes are TRBV4-3 and TRBJ2-7; TRBD2 might be the D (6 bases). This CDR3 has 17 residues. Per germline, CDR1 LGHNA and CDR2 YSLEER. Trimming removed 1 base at V and 2 bases at J, with 18 bases between. The CDR3 is CASSQVPSEGPTYEQYF. The CDR3 region has the DNA TGCGCCAGCAGCCAAGTCCCCTCGGAGGGCCCTACCTACGAGCAGTACTTC.

This clone was counted a few times. The gene calls are TRBV30 and TRBJ1-3, with D perhaps TRBD1 (5 bases). The V end lost 0 bases, the J end lost 0 bases, and 6 bases lay between the germline ends. The CDR3 sequence is 14 residues long. Germline V CDR1 and CDR2: GTSNPN, SVGIG (reference sequence). CDR3: CAWSVTASGNTIYF. The DNA of the CDR3 is TGTGCCTGGAGTGTGACAGCCTCTGGAAACACCATATATTTT.

The V and J genes are TRBV18 and TRBJ2-7; D perhaps matches TRBD2 (6 bases). CDR3 size: 16 residues. Deletions cut 4 bases from V and 2 bases from J, with 18 bases between. The germline gives CDR1 KGHSH, CDR2 LQKENI. In DNA, the CDR3 is TGTGCCAGCTCACTAGAGGCCATCGGCGGGACCTACGAGCAGTACTTC. Translating it yields CASSLEAIGGTYEQYF.

Of note for this clone: Additional DNA sequences in this sample encode the identical CDR3. V gene TRBV18 combines with J gene TRBJ2-1; D is ambiguous. Germline V gives CDR1 KGHSH, CDR2 LQKENI. This CDR3 spans 12 amino acids. Trimming took 2 bases from V and 8 from J, leaving 7 bases between them. Written as DNA, the CDR3 is TGTGCCAGCTCACCAACGGGTGATGAGCAGTTCTTC. Residues: CASSPTGDEQFF.

V usage is TRBV5-4 and J usage is TRBJ2-5; 10 positions agree with TRBD2. Germline trimming cut 0 bases from V and 3 bases from J; bases unmatched to any gene: 8. Germline values: CDR1 SGHNT, CDR2 YYREEE (reference sequence). This CDR3 is 17 amino acids long. The CDR3 sequence is CASSLVGRGLAEETQYF. CDR3 in DNA: TGTGCCAGCAGCTTGGTGGGTAGAGGACTAGCGGAAGAGACCCAGTACTTC.

The J gene is TRBJ2-3, the V gene TRBV29-1; a possible D gene is TRBD2 (5 bases). Germline CDR1 reads SQVTM; CDR2 reads ANQGSEA. The CDR3 totals 12 residues. Trimming stripped 3 bases from V and 2 bases from J, with 6 bases between. CDR3 in DNA: TGCAGCGTTGACCTAGCCACAGATACGCAGTATTTT. This encodes CSVDLATDTQYF.

The chain links TRBV5-1 to TRBJ1-2; D might be TRBD1 (6 bases). The CDR3 sequence is 14 residues long. Germline V gene lookup returns CDR1 SGHRS and CDR2 YFSETQ. V was cut by 5 bases and J by 0 bases, with 11 bases left in between. CDR3 protein: CASRYGTTNYGYTF. Written as DNA, the CDR3 is TGCGCCAGCAGGTACGGGACAACTAACTATGGCTACACCTTC.

This clone showed up just a few times. The chain joins TRBV5-6 to TRBJ1-4, with D unresolved. The germline gives CDR1 SGHDT, CDR2 YYEEEE. Trimming removed 4 bases from V and 3 bases from J, with 7 bases in between. This CDR3 is 13 amino acids long. The CDR3 DNA reads as TGTGCCAGCAGCACCCGGGCTAATGAAAAACTGTTTTTT. Residues: CASSTRANEKLFF.

The chain has TRBV19 and TRBJ2-2; 9 bases fit TRBD2. V shed 4 bases and J 8 bases; nucleotides not matched to a gene: 5. The germline V gene has CDR1 LNHDA and CDR2 SQIVND (reference sequence). This CDR3 is built from 14 residues. CDR3 sequence: CASSTRLADGELFF. The CDR3 region has the DNA TGTGCCAGTAGTACCCGACTAGCGGATGGGGAGCTGTTTTTT.

The chain combines TRBV15 with TRBJ2-2, with no clear D. The V and J ends lost 1 base and 3 bases respectively, with 15 bases between them. The CDR3 runs 17 residues. Looked up from germline, CDR1 is LNHNV and CDR2 is YYDKDF (reference sequence). CDR3 nucleotides: TGTGCCACCAGCAGAGGCGCCCTGAGGTCGGACACCGGGGAGCTGTTTTTT. Amino acid sequence: CATSRGALRSDTGELFF.

The chain couples TRBV4-2 to TRBJ1-3; unclear D gene. This CDR3 has 16 residues. The V end lost 0 bases, the J end lost 1 base, and 10 bases lay between the germline ends. Germline assignment: CDR1 LGHNA and CDR2 YNFKEQ. The CDR3 region has the DNA TGTGCCAGCAGCCAAGATCTGGGCGGGTCTGGAAACACCATATATTTT. It yields the protein CASSQDLGGSGNTIYF.

The genes are TRBV6-5 and TRBJ2-7, with TRBD1 identical over 7 bases. The CDR3 spans 13 residues. V was pared by 4 bases and J by 10 bases, with 10 bases of the junction left unmatched. CDR1 is MNHEY, CDR2 SVGAGI, per germline. CDR3 sequence reads: CASSFPGTVTQYF. The CDR3 nucleotides read TGTGCCAGCAGTTTCCCGGGGACAGTCACTCAGTACTTC.

The chain combines TRBV4-3 with TRBJ2-7; 8 bases line up with TRBD1. Germline-derived CDR1 and CDR2 are LGHNA and YSLEER. This CDR3 is built from 14 residues. The V gene end was trimmed by 1 base and the J gene end by 2 bases; junction bases not matched to a gene: 1. CDR3 loop: CASSQGDRTYEQYF. DNA for the CDR3: TGCGCCAGCAGCCAAGGGGACAGGACCTACGAGCAGTACTTC.

This chain links TRBV7-2 with TRBJ2-3; TRBD2 matches at 9 bases. This CDR3 has 15 amino acids. CDR1 is SGHTA and CDR2 is FQGNSA in the germline V gene. J lost 7 bases, V lost 1 base, and 6 bases had no gene match. The CDR3 region has the DNA TGTGCCAGCAGCTTAGAGGCTAGCGGGGCTAATACGCAGTATTTT. Translation gives CASSLEASGANTQYF.

The chain carries TRBV19 and TRBJ1-2; D is unresolved. Trimming left V 3 bases short and J 8 bases short, with 16 bases between. Germline loops: CDR1 LNHDA, CDR2 SQIVND (reference sequence). The CDR3 is 14 residues long. The CDR3 DNA reads as TGTGCCAGTAGTATGAGGACCCAGACGGGGGGCTACACCTTC. Protein product: CASSMRTQTGGYTF. The full variable domain, completed using reference TRBV19 and TRBJ1-2, is DGGITQSPKYLFRKEGQNVTLSCEQNLNHDAMYWYRQDPGQGLRLIYYSQIVNDFQKGDIAEGYSVSREKKESFPLTVTSAQKNPTAFYLCASSMRTQTGGYTFGSGTRLTVV.

The chain carries TRBV30 and TRBJ2-1; 11 nucleotides line up with TRBD2. The germline V gene encodes CDR1 GTSNPN and CDR2 SVGIG (reference sequence). V lost 1 base and J lost 9; bases outside the gene matches: 2. The CDR3 extends over 13 amino acids. The CDR3 is CAWSGGLAVEQFF. The CDR3 nucleotides read TGTGCCTGGAGTGGGGGACTAGCGGTTGAGCAGTTCTTC.

This clone was found a few times. The V and J genes are TRBV7-6 and TRBJ2-2, with D perhaps TRBD2 (5 bases). This CDR3 is built from 14 residues. Germline V gene lookup returns CDR1 SGHVS and CDR2 FNYEAQ. Trimming removed 1 base from V and 6 bases from J, with 9 bases in between. CDR3 coding DNA: TGTGCCAGCAGCTTAGTAACGGGGTCCGGGGAGCTGTTTTTT. It translates to CASSLVTGSGELFF.